The 15 T cell receptor beta chains below all came from one sample that was sequenced in a study of T cell changes during pregnancy in multiple sclerosis. Sequenced by immunoSEQ multiplex PCR; TCRdb stores in-frame clones only, minus some. The sample includes approximately 21,000 clones, around four fifths seen only once; the top ten take approximately 15%. The source material was CD8+ T cells from peripheral blood mononuclear cells, sampled in the first trimester of pregnancy. The receptors here all came from a female donor in good health, enrolled as a control in a pregnancy study.

CDR3 loop: CASSSGDRGNTGELFF. In DNA, the CDR3 is TGCGCCAGCAGCTCCGGGGACAGAGGGAACACCGGGGAGCTGTTTTTT. The chain recombines TRBV5-1 with TRBJ2-2, with TRBD1 matching over 7 bases. The germline V gene has CDR1 SGHRS and CDR2 YFSETQ. V shed 3 bases, J shed 1 base, and the junction held 6 bases outside the gene matches. The CDR3 sequence is 16 residues long. Combining the CDR3 with reference TRBV5-1 and TRBJ2-2 gives the whole variable domain KAGVTQTPRYLIKTRGQQVTLSCSPISGHRSVSWYQQTPGQGLQFLFEYFSETQRNKGNFPGRFSGRQFSNSRSEMNVSTLELGDSALYLCASSSGDRGNTGELFFGEGSRLTVL.

The V and J genes are TRBV7-9 and TRBJ1-2; weak D call: TRBD1 (6 bases). The CDR3 has 15 amino acids. Germline V gene data show CDR1 as SEHNR and CDR2 as FQNEAQ (reference sequence). Trimming pared 5 bases from V and 6 bases from J, leaving 19 bases between. CDR3 in amino acids: CASSTGRGPENGYTF. Written as DNA, the CDR3 is TGTGCCAGCAGCACAGGCAGGGGACCTGAGAATGGCTACACCTTC.

The rearrangement uses TRBV4-3 and TRBJ2-2; D is ambiguous. The V gene's germline CDR1 is LGHNA and CDR2 YSLEER. The CDR3 runs 15 residues. V was pared by 5 bases and J by 6 bases, with 16 bases between. The CDR3 sequence: CASSNPAFGSGELFF. CDR3 nucleotide sequence: TGCGCCAGCAGCAACCCCGCTTTCGGGTCCGGGGAGCTGTTTTTT.

Written as DNA, the CDR3 is TGCGCCAGCAGCCAGGGTCTCAGGGCACTGAACACTGAAGCTTTCTTT. This codes for CASSQGLRALNTEAFF. The J gene is TRBJ1-1, the V gene TRBV4-1, with a tentative D call TRBD1 (5 bases). This CDR3 comprises 16 residues. Trimming removed 3 bases at V and 0 bases at J, with 14 bases between. CDR1 is MGHRA, CDR2 YSYEKL, per germline.

This clone was counted many times. V is TRBV28 and J is TRBJ2-7, with 13 bases aligning to TRBD2. Germline lookup yields CDR1 MDHEN and CDR2 SYDVKM. Losses at the gene ends were 5 bases for V and 3 bases for J; bases not matched to a gene: 10. CDR3 size: 17 residues. The CDR3 region is CASSPGTSGTNFYEQYF. The CDR3 DNA is TGTGCCAGCAGTCCCGGGACTAGCGGGACCAATTTCTACGAGCAGTACTTC. Complete variable domain (other parts from reference TRBV28 and TRBJ2-7): DVKVTQSSRYLVKRTGEKVFLECVQDMDHENMFWYRQDPGLGLRLIYFSYDVKMKEKGDIPEGYSVSREKKERFSLILESASTNQTSMYLCASSPGTSGTNFYEQYFGPGTRLTVT.

This sequence joins TRBV15 and TRBJ2-3; TRBD2 matches 11 bases. CDR1 and CDR2 from the germline V gene are LNHNV and YYDKDF (reference sequence). There are 15 residues in the CDR3. Trimming at V came to 4 bases and at J to 4 bases, leaving 4 bases not matched to a gene. The CDR3 protein is CATSKTSGVSDTQYF. The CDR3 DNA reads as TGTGCCACCAGCAAGACTAGCGGGGTCTCAGATACGCAGTATTTT. The full variable domain, completed using reference TRBV15 and TRBJ2-3, is DAMVIQNPRYQVTQFGKPVTLSCSQTLNHNVMYWYQQKSSQAPKLLFHYYDKDFNNEADTPDNFQSRRPNTSFCFLDIRSPGLGDTAMYLCATSKTSGVSDTQYFGPGTRLTVL.

This chain joins TRBV19 and TRBJ1-1; 7 bases agree with TRBD1. Looked up from germline, CDR1 is LNHDA and CDR2 is SQIVND (reference sequence). This CDR3 comprises 12 residues. V lost 3 bases, J lost 7 bases, and 2 bases stayed unmatched. Here the CDR3 reads CASSIRQGEAFF. The CDR3 DNA reads TGTGCCAGTAGTATCAGACAGGGTGAAGCTTTCTTT.

The genes are TRBV5-1 and TRBJ1-6; tentatively, D is TRBD1 (5 bases). V was clipped by 2 bases and J by 8 bases, with 11 bases between them. This CDR3 spans 14 amino acids. The germline V gene encodes CDR1 SGHRS and CDR2 YFSETQ. This CDR3 is CASSFREVHSPLHF. CDR3 DNA sequence: TGCGCCAGCAGCTTCAGGGAGGTCCATTCACCCCTCCACTTT.

This clone was seen repeatedly, ten times or more. The V gene is TRBV6-1, the J gene TRBJ2-7, with D possibly TRBD1 on 6 matching bases. Germline assignment: CDR1 MNHNS and CDR2 SASEGT. V was pared by 6 bases and J by 2 bases, with 14 bases between. The CDR3 runs to 14 residues. CDR3 nucleotide sequence: TGTGCCAGCAGGGGACCAGGGGAGACCTACGAGCAGTACTTC. It codes for CASRGPGETYEQYF.

The V and J genes are TRBV5-4 and TRBJ2-1, with 10 bases aligning to TRBD2. CDR3 length: 17 residues. Germline assignment: CDR1 SGHNT and CDR2 YYREEE (reference sequence). V was clipped by 3 bases and J by 0 bases; unmatched bases: 6. The CDR3 DNA follows: TGTGCCAGCAGCTGGTCGACTAGCGGGTCCTCCTACAATGAGCAGTTCTTC. It translates to CASSWSTSGSSYNEQFF.

The rearrangement joins TRBV19 to TRBJ2-7; 8 nucleotides agree with TRBD1. The germline gives CDR1 LNHDA, CDR2 SQIVND (reference sequence). This CDR3 spans 14 amino acids. V trimming: 5 bases; J trimming: 3 bases; junction bases outside the gene matches: 6. The CDR3 bases are TGTGCCAGTAGTGGAGGACAGGGAGGCTACGAGCAGTACTTC. It translates to CASSGGQGGYEQYF.

V gene TRBV11-2 combines with J gene TRBJ2-7, with TRBD1 as a possible D gene (6 bases). Germline CDR1 SGHAT, CDR2 FQNNGV. V dropped 5 bases and J dropped 0 bases, with 11 bases sitting between them. The CDR3 totals 14 residues. The CDR3, as DNA: TGTGCCAGCAGCAACCGGGACACCTCCTACGAGCAGTACTTC. Protein: CASSNRDTSYEQYF. Full variable domain (missing parts from reference TRBV11-2 and TRBJ2-7): EAGVAQSPRYKIIEKRQSVAFWCNPISGHATLYWYQQILGQGPKLLIQFQNNGVVDDSQLPKDRFSAERLKGVDSTLKIQPAKLEDSAVYLCASSNRDTSYEQYFGPGTRLTVT.

J is TRBJ2-3 and V is TRBV11-3; D not certain. Germline V lookup: CDR1 SGHNT, CDR2 YENEEA. CDR3 size: 13 residues. Deletions cut 3 bases from V and 3 bases from J, with 7 bases between. In DNA, the CDR3 is TGTGCCAGCAGCTTTAGAAGTACAGATACGCAGTATTTT. This sequence encodes CASSFRSTDTQYF.

The count of this clone is one. This rearrangement joins TRBV6-1 to TRBJ2-3; no clear D gene. Germline V gene data show CDR1 as MNHNS and CDR2 as SASEGT. The CDR3 spans 13 residues. Trimming removed 6 bases at V and 3 bases at J, with 10 bases between. The CDR3 sequence: CASRVSETDTQYF. The CDR3 coding sequence is TGTGCCAGCAGGGTGAGCGAGACAGATACGCAGTATTTT.

V usage is TRBV7-7 and J usage is TRBJ2-5, with TRBD2 as a possible D gene (6 bases). The CDR3 extends over 13 amino acids. V was pared by 5 bases and J by 1 base, with 8 bases between. Germline V gene sequence: CDR1 SSHAT, CDR2 FNYEAQ (reference sequence). CDR3: CASSGTFQETQYF. CDR3 nucleotide sequence: TGTGCCAGCAGCGGGACTTTCCAAGAGACCCAGTACTTC.